One and the same sample provided the 28 T cell receptor beta chains below, sequenced in a study of blood T cell repertoires in COVID-19. Profiling relied on immunoSEQ multiplex PCR, and the TCRdb table lists in-frame clones only, not all of them. The table includes 270,000 or so clones, more than 70% detected once. The material sequenced was PBMCs or T cells enriched from blood (not recorded which). The receptors come from a woman aged 40 to 55 with acute COVID-19.

The rearrangement joins TRBV19 to TRBJ1-5; 9 nucleotides align to TRBD1. The junction had 9 bases not matched to a gene; V was cut back by 7 bases and J by 2 bases. The CDR3 is 16 amino acids. Germline assignment: CDR1 LNHDA and CDR2 SQIVND (reference sequence). The CDR3 DNA is TGTGCCAGTAACAACCGACGGACAGGGGGCAATCAGCCCCAGCATTTT. Encoded protein: CASNNRRTGGNQPQHF.

The chain couples TRBV19 to TRBJ2-5; TRBD1 matches 9 bases. V lost 4 bases and J lost 2; bases outside the gene matches: 8. This CDR3 has 16 amino acids. Per germline, CDR1 LNHDA and CDR2 SQIVND (reference sequence). This chain's CDR3 is CASSKAGTGWQETQYF. The DNA for the CDR3 is TGTGCCAGTAGTAAAGCTGGGACAGGGTGGCAAGAGACCCAGTACTTC. Looking up the rest from reference TRBV19 and TRBJ2-5 gives the full variable domain: DGGITQSPKYLFRKEGQNVTLSCEQNLNHDAMYWYRQDPGQGLRLIYYSQIVNDFQKGDIAEGYSVSREKKESFPLTVTSAQKNPTAFYLCASSKAGTGWQETQYFGPGTRLLVL.

This clone was observed a few times. The chain recombines TRBV25-1 with TRBJ1-2; D not certain. The CDR3 sequence is 12 residues long. CDR1 is MGHDK and CDR2 is SYGVNS in the germline V gene. Trimming stripped 5 bases from V and 6 bases from J, with 10 bases between. CDR3 region: CASSLSGDGYTF. As DNA, the CDR3 is TGTGCCAGCAGTCTTAGCGGTGATGGCTACACCTTC.

CDR3 protein: CASSQGLEAYGYTF. The DNA for the CDR3 is TGTGCCAGCAGCCAGGGTCTGGAGGCCTATGGCTACACCTTC. This sequence joins TRBV3-1 (or the pseudogene TRBV3-2) and TRBJ1-2, with unresolved D. Germline V gene lookup returns CDR1 LGHDT and CDR2 YNNKEL (reference sequence). Trimming removed 3 bases from V and 4 bases from J, with 12 bases in between. CDR3 size: 14 residues.

The chain combines TRBV25-1 with TRBJ1-1; 8 bases agree with TRBD1. The J segment lost 0 bases and the V segment lost 8 bases, leaving 5 bases of the junction unmatched. The CDR3 runs to 14 residues. Germline CDR1 reads MGHDK; CDR2 reads SYGVNS. The CDR3 DNA is TGTGCCAGCGGGAGGACAGGGATGAACACTGAAGCTTTCTTT. This gives the protein CASGRTGMNTEAFF.

J is TRBJ2-1 and V is TRBV12-3 or TRBV12-4; no definite D call. V lost 1 base, J lost 12 bases, and 13 bases lay in between. This CDR3 contains 13 residues. Here the CDR3 reads CASSLDSTLRQFF. The CDR3, as DNA: TGTGCCAGCAGTTTAGATTCCACGTTGCGGCAGTTCTTC.

The chain joins TRBV27 to TRBJ1-5, with D possibly being TRBD1 (5 bases). With 4 bases removed from V and 4 bases from J, the gap between germline ends came to 11 bases. The CDR3 has 14 residues. Germline-derived CDR1 and CDR2 are MNHEY and SMNVEV (reference sequence). The CDR3 loop reads CASSSWGGNQPQHF. DNA of the CDR3: TGTGCCAGCAGTTCCTGGGGGGGGAATCAGCCCCAGCATTTT.

This clone was detected many times. V and J are TRBV28 and TRBJ2-1; D is perhaps TRBD1 (6 bases). CDR1 is MDHEN, CDR2 SYDVKM, per germline. This CDR3 is 14 amino acids long. Trimming removed 0 bases at V and 7 bases at J, with 10 bases between. For the CDR3, the DNA is TGTGCCAGCAGTTTATGGGACAGTGGTAATGAGCAGTTCTTC. The encoded protein is CASSLWDSGNEQFF.

The chain employs TRBV5-1 and TRBJ2-5, with 11 bases matching TRBD2. After removal of 0 bases from V and 5 bases from J, the junction contained 3 bases not matched to a gene. CDR1 is SGHRS, CDR2 YFSETQ, per germline. CDR3 length equals 15 residues. CDR3 residues: CASSLVASGRETQYF. For the CDR3, the DNA is TGCGCCAGCAGCTTGGTGGCTAGCGGGAGGGAGACCCAGTACTTC.

The sample holds one count of this clone. The rearrangement uses TRBV6-5 and TRBJ1-1, with 8 bases aligning to TRBD1. CDR1 is MNHEY, CDR2 SVGAGI, per germline. There are 15 residues in the CDR3. The trim removed 3 bases at V and 7 bases at J, leaving 10 bases unmatched. The CDR3 sequence: CASSYDQGATVEAFF. CDR3 sequence (DNA): TGTGCCAGCAGTTATGACCAGGGGGCAACGGTTGAAGCTTTCTTT.

The rearrangement joins TRBV19 to TRBJ1-5, with a possible D match to TRBD1 (5 bases). Germline CDR1 and CDR2: LNHDA and SQIVND (reference sequence). Trimming left V 1 base short and J 3 bases short, with 13 bases between. CDR3 length: 16 residues. The CDR3 is CASSIASGLNNQPQHF. In DNA form, the CDR3 reads TGTGCCAGTAGTATAGCATCAGGGTTGAACAATCAGCCCCAGCATTTT.

This clone appeared once. V usage is TRBV9 and J usage is TRBJ1-1; 10 positions agree with TRBD1. The CDR3 is 16 amino acids. V shed 3 bases, J shed 2 bases, and the junction held 7 bases outside the gene matches. Germline V gene sequence: CDR1 SGDLS, CDR2 YYNGEE. CDR3 sequence: CASSAWTGGGNTEAFF. The DNA for the CDR3 is TGTGCCAGCAGCGCCTGGACAGGGGGAGGTAACACTGAAGCTTTCTTT. The full variable domain, with the rest looked up from reference TRBV9 and TRBJ1-1, is DSGVTQTPKHLITATGQRVTLRCSPRSGDLSVYWYQQSLDQGLQFLIQYYNGEERAKGNILERFSAQQFPDLHSELNLSSLELGDSALYFCASSAWTGGGNTEAFFGQGTRLTVV.

V is TRBV27 and J is TRBJ1-1, with no clear D. Germline V CDR1 and CDR2: MNHEY, SMNVEV (reference sequence). With 2 bases removed from V and 7 bases from J, the gap between germline ends came to 14 bases. The CDR3 is made up of 14 amino acids. The CDR3 protein is CASSLQAVVDEAFF. The CDR3 DNA reads TGTGCCAGCAGTTTACAAGCGGTGGTCGATGAAGCTTTCTTT.

The V call is TRBV5-5, the J call TRBJ1-2, with D unclear. Looked up from germline, CDR1 is SGHKS and CDR2 is YYEKEE (reference sequence). V dropped 0 bases and J dropped 8 bases, with 11 bases sitting between them. The CDR3 totals 13 residues. The CDR3 spells CASSLDSSYGYTF. CDR3 sequence (DNA): TGTGCCAGCAGCTTGGATAGTTCGTACGGCTACACCTTC.

The CDR3 reads CASSLGTDLGSNEQFF. The CDR3, as DNA: TGTGCCAGCAGCTTAGGAACGGACTTGGGCTCCAATGAGCAGTTCTTC. The V call is TRBV11-3, the J call TRBJ2-1, with D perhaps matching TRBD2 (5 bases). The germline V gene encodes CDR1 SGHNT and CDR2 YENEEA. The CDR3 consists of 16 residues. The V end was cut by 1 base, the J end by 6 bases, with 16 bases between. Full variable domain (remainder filled in from reference TRBV11-3 and TRBJ2-1): EAGVVQSPRYKIIEKKQPVAFWCNPISGHNTLYWYLQNLGQGPELLIRYENEEAVDDSQLPKDRFSAERLKGVDSTLKIQPAELGDSAVYLCASSLGTDLGSNEQFFGPGTRLTVL.

V gene TRBV18 combines with J gene TRBJ1-2, with D perhaps TRBD1 (5 bases). From germline, CDR1 is KGHSH and CDR2 LQKENI. V was pared by 4 bases and J by 1 base, with 10 bases between. The CDR3 has 14 residues. The DNA for the CDR3 is TGTGCCAGCTCACGTACGCAGGGTAACTATGGCTACACCTTC. Translating it yields CASSRTQGNYGYTF.

This clone was observed a few times. DNA of the CDR3: TGTGCCAGCAGACCAGGGGGAGCGCTCGAGCAGTACTTC. Its protein product is CASRPGGALEQYF. The J gene is TRBJ2-7, the V gene TRBV11-2; TRBD1 agrees at 7 bases. V lost 6 bases and J lost 6; bases outside the gene matches: 8. In germline, CDR1 is SGHAT, CDR2 FQNNGV. There are 13 residues in the CDR3.

The V and J genes are TRBV5-1 and TRBJ2-1, with 12 bases matching TRBD2. The CDR3 extends over 18 amino acids. V gave up 0 bases and J gave up 4 bases; unmatched junction bases: 8. Germline lookup yields CDR1 SGHRS and CDR2 YFSETQ. CDR3 region: CASSLASTSGRGYNEQFF. The CDR3 DNA reads as TGCGCCAGCAGCTTGGCGTCGACTAGCGGGAGAGGTTACAATGAGCAGTTCTTC. The complete variable domain, with remaining parts taken from reference TRBV5-1 and TRBJ2-1, reads KAGVTQTPRYLIKTRGQQVTLSCSPISGHRSVSWYQQTPGQGLQFLFEYFSETQRNKGNFPGRFSGRQFSNSRSEMNVSTLELGDSALYLCASSLASTSGRGYNEQFFGPGTRLTVL.

This sequence joins TRBV19 and TRBJ2-5; 9 nucleotides align to TRBD2. The V gene's germline CDR1 is LNHDA and CDR2 SQIVND (reference sequence). Trimming at V came to 4 bases and at J to 5 bases, leaving 5 bases not matched to a gene. This CDR3 region has 14 residues. This chain's CDR3 is CASSNVAGAETQYF. CDR3 sequence (DNA): TGTGCCAGTAGTAACGTAGCGGGAGCGGAGACCCAGTACTTC.

This chain's CDR3 is CASSQYNPTAYSNQPQHF. In nucleotides, the CDR3 is TGTGCCAGCAGCCAATATAACCCGACAGCTTATAGCAATCAGCCCCAGCATTTT. The V gene is TRBV3-1 (or the pseudogene TRBV3-2), the J gene TRBJ1-5; TRBD1 might be the D (5 bases). Trimming pared 2 bases from V and 0 bases from J, leaving 17 bases between. CDR3 length: 18 amino acids. Germline assignment: CDR1 LGHDT and CDR2 YNNKEL (reference sequence).

This sequence joins TRBV2 and TRBJ1-2, with D unresolved. The germline V gene encodes CDR1 SNHLY and CDR2 FYNNEI. The germline V and J ends were trimmed by 3 bases and 4 bases, with 6 bases remaining between them. The CDR3 is made up of 12 amino acids. In DNA form, the CDR3 reads TGTGCCAGCAGTGACAGGCCCTATGGCTACACCTTC. It codes for CASSDRPYGYTF. Using reference TRBV2 and TRBJ1-2 for the parts outside the CDR3, the full variable domain is EPEVTQTPSHQVTQMGQEVILRCVPISNHLYFYWYRQILGQKVEFLVSFYNNEISEKSEIFDDQFSVERPDGSNFTLKIRSTKLEDSAMYFCASSDRPYGYTFGSGTRLTVV.

This clone was detected only a few times. V gene TRBV27 combines with J gene TRBJ2-1; D ambiguous. The CDR3 loop spans 13 amino acids. CDR1 MNHEY and CDR2 SMNVEV come from the germline V gene (reference sequence). Trimming shortened V by 6 bases and J by 0 bases, and 6 bases separated the two germline ends. The CDR3 sequence: CASRASSYNEQFF. CDR3 bases: TGTGCCAGCAGGGCCAGCTCCTACAATGAGCAGTTCTTC.

This clone showed up just a few times. The rearrangement joins TRBV2 to TRBJ2-1; 9 positions match TRBD1. V lost 6 bases, J lost 10 bases, and 4 bases stayed unmatched. CDR3 size: 12 residues. In germline, CDR1 is SNHLY, CDR2 FYNNEI. The CDR3 nucleotides read TGTGCCAGCAGCGACAGGGGGGGAGAGCAGTTCTTC. This encodes CASSDRGGEQFF.

This chain connects TRBV5-6 to TRBJ1-4, with TRBD1 matching over 8 bases. The ends lost 5 bases at V and 6 bases at J; junction bases unmatched: 12. Germline values: CDR1 SGHDT, CDR2 YYEEEE. This CDR3 comprises 16 residues. This CDR3 is CASSRYFRGRDEKLFF. CDR3 DNA: TGTGCCAGCAGTCGTTACTTCAGGGGGCGCGATGAAAAACTGTTTTTT.

The rearrangement uses TRBV3-1 (or the pseudogene TRBV3-2) and TRBJ2-7; 9 bases are a match to TRBD1. V dropped 6 bases and J dropped 2; count of bases not matched to a gene: 2. The CDR3 contains 13 residues. The germline gives CDR1 LGHDT, CDR2 YNNKEL (reference sequence). The CDR3 sequence is CASRGQGTYEQYF. As DNA, the CDR3 is TGTGCCAGCAGGGGACAGGGAACCTACGAGCAGTACTTC.

V gene TRBV11-3 combines with J gene TRBJ2-1, with 16 positions matching TRBD2. CDR1 SGHNT and CDR2 YENEEA come from the germline V gene. After removal of 5 bases from V and 1 base from J, the junction contained 11 bases not matched to a gene. The CDR3 runs to 20 residues. CDR3 nucleotide sequence: TGTGCCAGCAGCCGCCGGGGACTAGCGGGAGGGCCTAATTCCTACAATGAGCAGTTCTTC. This translates into CASSRRGLAGGPNSYNEQFF.

This chain links TRBV2 with TRBJ1-1; 9 bases agree with TRBD1. This CDR3 is built from 13 residues. CDR1 is SNHLY, CDR2 FYNNEI, per germline. V lost 5 bases and J lost 4; bases outside the gene matches: 2. DNA for the CDR3: TGTGCCAGCAGTCAACAGGGGGCCACTGAAGCTTTCTTT. As protein: CASSQQGATEAFF.

As DNA, the CDR3 is TGTGCCAGCAGCTTAGGAGCCGGGACAGGGGGTGGCTACACCTTC. Amino acids: CASSLGAGTGGGYTF. The chain carries TRBV7-9 and TRBJ1-2; 11 bases agree with TRBD1. CDR1 is SEHNR and CDR2 is FQNEAQ in the germline V gene (reference sequence). With 1 base clipped from V and 7 bases from J, the junction kept 5 bases outside the gene matches. The CDR3 spans 15 residues.